The T cell receptor beta chain under discussion was sequenced for a study of vaccination and CD4 T cells after COVID-19. Described treatment: roughly 11-day PBMC culture with coronavirus spike peptide pools or control peptides (ViraFEST assay). The CDR3 sequence is 15 residues long. The germline V gene has CDR1 DFQATT and CDR2 SNEGSKA (reference sequence). The J segment lost 2 bases and the V segment lost 5 bases, leaving 7 bases of the junction unmatched. With regard to this clonotype: What it binds is unknown.

Cultured CD4+ T cell DNA was sequenced using the Oncomine TCR Beta short-read assay. TCRdb re-called the PCR reads with MiXCR, one entry per CDR3 protein. The sample consists of about 21,000 distinct CDR3 sequences, around 50% of them appearing once. The TCR originated in a human donor who had recovered from COVID-19. The material sequenced was CD4+ T cells from blood, cultured in vitro. The chain employs TRBV20-1 and TRBJ2-3, with TRBD2 matching over 10 bases. CDR3 region: CSAETTSGPTDTQYF. DNA of the CDR3: TGCAGTGCTGAAACGACTAGCGGGCCCACAGATACGCAGTATTTT.